The present TCR beta chain was sequenced within a study of post-analysis software for immune sequencing data (dated by TCRdb to between 2014 and 2017). Looking at the study overall: Relapsing-remitting, secondary progressive and progressive-relapsing multiple sclerosis were recorded as disease courses, and subtype annotation was lacking for some patients. A subset of samples was prepared in parallel using single-end sample barcoding, then pooled and co-amplified after Illumina adapter ligation. The patient repertoires were compared against approximately eleven previously published healthy control repertoires obtained from donors aged 6 to 25 years.

Results the study describes overall, beyond this receptor: A few TRBV segments, including TRBV5-6, TRBV5-1 and TRBV20-1, were significantly more frequent in patients than controls. The control group was slightly older than the multiple sclerosis patient group. Compared with controls, multiple sclerosis patients had significantly lower normalized Chao1 diversity, a finding suggesting substantial peripheral T-cell clonal expansion. Direct clustering with F measure showed strong co-clustering of samples prepared in the same batch, prompting a batch-effect correction.

As for this clonotype: Its antigen remains unidentified. No quality values exist for individual bases; no much larger clone is one base distant.

The library relied on PCR. Sequencing was performed on an Illumina HiSeq 2500. To reduce PCR and sequencing biases, unique molecular identifiers were incorporated into the TCR beta cDNA libraries. Some 500,000 cDNA molecules were obtained for every 1 to 10 million input T cells, so each molecule roughly corresponded to one T cell. The patient libraries were prepared and sequenced using the same protocol as the earlier healthy control dataset. Within a given batch, samples were prepared together, multiplexed and sequenced on the same HiSeq lane. The source study handled its data this way. Raw barcoded reads were processed with MIGEC, discarding single-read molecular identifier groups before consensus assembly and CDR3 extraction. VDJtools was used for post-analysis of the clonotype tables, with diversity normalized by down-sampling every dataset to the smallest sample size. To correct batch-related cross-sample contamination, repertoire overlap clustering matched CDR3 amino acid sequences but not nucleotide sequences. The public reads were quality trimmed at Q25 with fastp and then assembled into clones with MiXCR by TCRdb, keeping productive beta chains. Under each unique CDR3 protein, matching rows form one entry showing the most common genes and DNA. TCRdb, not the original authors, processed these V and J calls. This sample gives about 400,000 distinct CDR3 sequences in total; around 37% of them show up just once. The top ten clones comprise around 15% of the sample.

CDR1 and CDR2, per the germline V gene, are MRHNA and SNTAGT. V and J are truncated by 0 bases and 2 bases respectively, leaving an intervening sequence of 13 bases. The CDR3, from cysteine to phenylalanine, totals 16 residues. CDR3 DNA only is kept here, 48 bases in frame from base 1. To demonstrate the VDJtools post-analysis software, TCR beta repertoires were profiled from the peripheral blood of about 13 young patients with multiple sclerosis. The multiple sclerosis patients were children and adolescents between roughly 6 and 16 years of age. Sequences were obtained from blood. The origin of this receptor is a girl between 5 and 17 years old with multiple sclerosis. The V gene is TRBV6-4 and the J gene is TRBJ1-2; the D gene cannot be named for sure. The CDR3: CASSDSMGERNYGYTF. The nucleotides read TGTGCCAGCAGTGACTCGATGGGAGAGAGAAACTATGGCTACACCTTC.